This T cell receptor (beta chain) comes out of a study of blood T cell repertoires in COVID-19. Study details: PBMCs, B-cell-depleted T cells, or T cells were the source of the cDNA or gDNA that made up the material.

Repertoires were generated with immunoSEQ multiplex PCR, while TCRdb's copy carries only in-frame clones and drops some. The table has about 310,000 clones, more than 75% seen once. V lost 5 bases to trimming and J lost 2 bases, with 9 bases between them. This CDR3 is 13 amino acids long. Germline CDR1 reads SGHAT; CDR2 reads FQNNGV. Only a few counts were recorded for this clone. Material: peripheral blood. The source is a woman aged 45-60 years who had recovered from COVID-19. V is TRBV11-2 and J is TRBJ2-5; the D is unclear. Written as DNA, the CDR3 is TGTGCCAGCAGCCGAGATAATCAAGAGACCCAGTACTTC. Amino acids: CASSRDNQETQYF.